This TCR beta chain was documented in a study of T cells in Graves' hyperthyroidism and ophthalmopathy. This clonotype was picked up a small number of times. Germline V lookup: CDR1 MGHDK, CDR2 SYGVNS. V lost 7 bases and J 5 bases, leaving 11 bases between the germline ends. This CDR3 is 13 amino acids long. The TCR beta CDR3 regions underwent amplification using RNA transcripts as the source. First-round RT-PCR with HTBI primers amplified the TCR CDR3 region. TCRdb re-called the multiplex PCR reads through MiXCR, storing one row per CDR3 protein. The table lists under 450,000 distinct CDR3 sequences, about 13% of them singletons, with roughly 20% in the top ten.

Input material: blood. The J gene is TRBJ2-2, the V gene TRBV25-1; either TRBD1 or TRBD2 may fit D (5 bases each). The sequence was collected from a man aged 30-40 years with Graves' hyperthyroidism that later progressed to Graves' ophthalmopathy. The CDR3 is CASTNWGTGELFF. CDR3 nucleotides: TGTGCCAGCACCAATTGGGGGACCGGGGAGCTGTTTTTT.